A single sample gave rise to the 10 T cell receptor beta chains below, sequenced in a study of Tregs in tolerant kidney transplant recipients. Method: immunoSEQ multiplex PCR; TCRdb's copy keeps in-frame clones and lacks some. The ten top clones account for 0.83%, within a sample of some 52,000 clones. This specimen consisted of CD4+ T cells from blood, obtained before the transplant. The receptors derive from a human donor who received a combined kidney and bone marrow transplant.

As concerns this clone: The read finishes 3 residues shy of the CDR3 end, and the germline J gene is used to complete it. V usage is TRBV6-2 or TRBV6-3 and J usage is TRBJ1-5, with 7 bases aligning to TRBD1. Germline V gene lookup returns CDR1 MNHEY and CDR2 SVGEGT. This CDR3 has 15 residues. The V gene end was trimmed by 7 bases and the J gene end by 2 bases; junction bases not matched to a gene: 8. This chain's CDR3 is CASTPDRVGNQPQHF. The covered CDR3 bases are TGTGCCAGCACACCCGACAGGGTCGGCAATCAGCCC.

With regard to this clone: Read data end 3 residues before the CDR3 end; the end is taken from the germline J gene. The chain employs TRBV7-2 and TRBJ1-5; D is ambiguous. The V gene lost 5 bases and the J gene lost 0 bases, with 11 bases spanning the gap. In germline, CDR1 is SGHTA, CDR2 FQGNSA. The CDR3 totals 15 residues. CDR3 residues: CASSTRAVSNQPQHF. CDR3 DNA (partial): TGTGCCAGCAGCACCCGAGCGGTTAGCAATCAGCCC.

Partial CDR3 DNA: TGTGCCAGCTCACCAGGCGGGGGCGTCCCCTACGAG. This gives the protein CASSPGGGVPYE. The whole CDR3 sequence is CASSPGGGVPYEQYF. The J gene is TRBJ2-7, the V gene TRBV18, with D possibly TRBD2 on 7 matching bases. The observed sequence ends 3 residues before the CDR3 terminus, with the missing tail filled in from the germline J gene. V gave up 2 bases and J gave up 2 bases, with 13 bases separating them. This CDR3 is 15 amino acids long. Germline CDR1 reads KGHSH; CDR2 reads LQKENI.

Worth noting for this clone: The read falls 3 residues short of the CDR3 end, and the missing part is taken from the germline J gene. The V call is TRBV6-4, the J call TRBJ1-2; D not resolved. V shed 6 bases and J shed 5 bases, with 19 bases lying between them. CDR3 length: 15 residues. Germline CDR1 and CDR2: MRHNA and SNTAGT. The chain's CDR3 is CASSPDGPGGYGYTF. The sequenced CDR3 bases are TGTGCCAGCAGCCCGGATGGCCCCGGAGGGTATGGC.

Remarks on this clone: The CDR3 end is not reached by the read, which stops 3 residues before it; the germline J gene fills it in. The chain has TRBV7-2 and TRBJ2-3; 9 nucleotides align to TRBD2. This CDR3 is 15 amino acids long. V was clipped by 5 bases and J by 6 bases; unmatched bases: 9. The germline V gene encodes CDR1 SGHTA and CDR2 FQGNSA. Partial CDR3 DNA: TGTGCCAGCAGCCGGACTAGCGACCCGGGTGATACG. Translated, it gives CASSRTSDPGDT. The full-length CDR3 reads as CASSRTSDPGDTQYF.

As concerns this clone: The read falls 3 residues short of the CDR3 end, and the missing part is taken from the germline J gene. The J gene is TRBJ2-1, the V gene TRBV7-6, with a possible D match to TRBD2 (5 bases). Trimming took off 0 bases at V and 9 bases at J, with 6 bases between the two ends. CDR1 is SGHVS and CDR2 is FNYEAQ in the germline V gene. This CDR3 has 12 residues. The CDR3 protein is CASSLARAEQFF. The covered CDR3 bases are TGTGCCAGCAGCTTAGCGAGGGCTGAG.

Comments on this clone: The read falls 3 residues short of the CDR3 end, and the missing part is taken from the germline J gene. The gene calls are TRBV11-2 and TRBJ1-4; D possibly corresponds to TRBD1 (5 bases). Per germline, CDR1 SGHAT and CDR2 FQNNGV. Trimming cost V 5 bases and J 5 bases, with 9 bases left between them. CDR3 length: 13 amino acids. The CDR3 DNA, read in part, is TGTGCCAGCAGCAGACAGTACAATGAAAAA. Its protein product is CASSRQYNEK. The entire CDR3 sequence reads CASSRQYNEKLFF.

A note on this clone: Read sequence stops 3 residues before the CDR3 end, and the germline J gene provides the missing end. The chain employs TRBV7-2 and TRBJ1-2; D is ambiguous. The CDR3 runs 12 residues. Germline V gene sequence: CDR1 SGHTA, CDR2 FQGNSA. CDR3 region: CASSSTIGGYTF. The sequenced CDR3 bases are TGTGCCAGCAGTTCTACAATCGGGGGC.

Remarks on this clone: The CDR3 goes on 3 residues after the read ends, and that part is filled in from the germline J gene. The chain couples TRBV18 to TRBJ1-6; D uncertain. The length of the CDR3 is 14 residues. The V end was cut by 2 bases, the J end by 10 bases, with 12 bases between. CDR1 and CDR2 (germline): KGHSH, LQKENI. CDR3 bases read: TGTGCCAGCTCACCAGCGGGCGGTGGGTCACCC. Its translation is CASSPAGGGSP. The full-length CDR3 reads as CASSPAGGGSPLHF. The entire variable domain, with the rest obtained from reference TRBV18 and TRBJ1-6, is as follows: NAGVMQNPRHLVRRRGQEARLRCSPMKGHSHVYWYRQLPEEGLKFMVYLQKENIIDESGMPKERFSAEFPKEGPSILRIQQVVRGDSAAYFCASSPAGGGSPLHFGNGTRLTVT.

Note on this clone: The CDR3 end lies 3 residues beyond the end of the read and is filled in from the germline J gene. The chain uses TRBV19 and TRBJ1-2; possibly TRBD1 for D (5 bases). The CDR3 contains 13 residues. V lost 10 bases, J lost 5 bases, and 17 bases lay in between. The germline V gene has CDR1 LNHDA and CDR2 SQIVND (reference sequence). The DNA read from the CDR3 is TGTGCCACTACAAGACAGCTTTGGTATGGC. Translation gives CATTRQLWYG. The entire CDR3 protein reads CATTRQLWYGYTF.